These 20 T cell receptor beta chains were all obtained from the same sample, sequenced in a study of blood T cells in healthy people across ages. Using a J-beta primer mix together with a sample-barcoded 5' primer, a second PCR was run for roughly 7 to 11 cycles. MiXCR, applied by TCRdb to the 5' RACE reads, yields one record per CDR3 protein. The sample comprises around 2 million distinct CDR3 sequences, about 39% of which are singletons, and 23% rests with the top ten. The sequenced sample consisted of blood. These receptors originate from a human donor in good health.

The genes are TRBV20-1 and TRBJ2-1; D may be TRBD2 (5 bases). CDR3 size: 15 residues. Per germline, CDR1 DFQATT and CDR2 SNEGSKA (reference sequence). Trimming stripped 6 bases from V and 2 bases from J, with 17 bases between. The CDR3 DNA follows: TGCAGTGCCACACAGCGGCTAGTTACCTACAATGAGCAGTTCTTC. Translation gives CSATQRLVTYNEQFF.

Only a few counts were recorded for this clonotype. The genes are TRBV29-1 and TRBJ2-3; 10 bases agree with TRBD2. The CDR3 is made up of 14 amino acids. Germline lookup yields CDR1 SQVTM and CDR2 ANQGSEA. V dropped 7 bases and J dropped 0; count of bases not matched to a gene: 4. This CDR3 reads CSALAGVSTDTQYF. Written as DNA, the CDR3 is TGCAGCGCTCTAGCGGGGGTTAGCACAGATACGCAGTATTTT.

This clonotype was recorded a few times. The genes are TRBV29-1 and TRBJ2-1, with D maybe TRBD2 (5 bases). V was pared by 5 bases and J by 7 bases, with 9 bases between. The CDR3 spans 11 residues. CDR1 and CDR2 from the germline V gene are SQVTM and ANQGSEA. In nucleotides, the CDR3 is TGCAGCGTTTGGACTTGGAATGAGCAGTTCTTC. Its protein is CSVWTWNEQFF.

This clonotype was detected ten times or more. The chain links TRBV7-2 to TRBJ2-3; 10 positions agree with TRBD2. The germline V gene encodes CDR1 SGHTA and CDR2 FQGNSA. This CDR3 is 18 amino acids long. The junction had 10 bases not matched to a gene; V was cut back by 0 bases and J by 4 bases. Here the CDR3 DNA reads TGTGCCAGCAGCTTAGCGCCTGGTAGCGGGGGGCGCGCAGATACGCAGTATTTT. As protein: CASSLAPGSGGRADTQYF.

A single count supports this clonotype. The chain couples TRBV4-3 to TRBJ1-5; D is unclear. CDR3 length equals 13 residues. Germline lookup yields CDR1 LGHNA and CDR2 YSLEER. The V end was cut by 0 bases, the J end by 7 bases, with 7 bases between. CDR3 DNA: TGCGCCAGCAGCCAAGAGGGGAAACAGCCCCAGCATTTT. Protein sequence: CASSQEGKQPQHF.

This chain joins TRBV12-3 or TRBV12-4 and TRBJ1-1, with D hard to call. The CDR3 loop spans 13 amino acids. V was trimmed by 6 bases and J by 7 bases, leaving 15 bases between them. CDR3 sequence: CASSRGRTSEAFF. CDR3 in DNA: TGTGCCAGCAGCAGAGGAAGAACCAGTGAAGCTTTCTTT.

In its sample, this clonotype was seen a few times. This chain joins TRBV15 and TRBJ1-2, with a tentative D call TRBD1 (6 bases). V was clipped by 4 bases and J by 4 bases, with 13 bases between them. CDR3 length equals 14 residues. Germline V gene sequence: CDR1 LNHNV, CDR2 YYDKDF (reference sequence). This chain's CDR3 is CATSTHRVGYGYTF. DNA of the CDR3: TGTGCCACCAGCACCCACAGGGTGGGCTATGGCTACACCTTC.

This clonotype came up a few times. The genes are TRBV12-3 or TRBV12-4 and TRBJ2-3; D perhaps matches TRBD2 (5 bases). Trimming took 4 bases from V and 6 from J, leaving 14 bases between them. This CDR3 region has 14 residues. CDR3 sequence reads: CASSSGMSGDTQYF. The CDR3 nucleotides are TGTGCCAGCAGTTCCGGGATGAGTGGGGATACGCAGTATTTT.

V gene TRBV29-1 combines with J gene TRBJ2-1; 10 positions agree with TRBD1. In germline, CDR1 is SQVTM, CDR2 ANQGSEA. This CDR3 contains 14 residues. Trimming took 6 bases from V and 9 from J; bases not matched to a gene: 11. The CDR3, as DNA: TGCAGCGTGAATAGACAGGGGGCTAGAGGTGAGCAGTTCTTC. Translation: CSVNRQGARGEQFF.

The chain recombines TRBV20-1 with TRBJ2-2; no clear D gene. This CDR3 comprises 17 residues. Trimming took 1 base from V and 7 from J, leaving 22 bases between them. The germline V gene has CDR1 DFQATT and CDR2 SNEGSKA (reference sequence). The CDR3 region is CSARGGSTLSSGGELFF. The CDR3 region has the DNA TGCAGTGCTAGAGGGGGTTCAACCCTGTCGAGTGGCGGGGAGCTGTTTTTT.

This clonotype was detected a few times. V is TRBV4-2 and J is TRBJ2-5; 11 nucleotides line up with TRBD2. The germline V gene encodes CDR1 LGHNA and CDR2 YNFKEQ. The CDR3 length is 17 residues. The V and J ends lost 4 bases and 5 bases, in that order; junction bases with no gene match: 12. As DNA, the CDR3 is TGTGCCAGCAGCCCTTATAGCGGGGGGGCCGGATTGGAGACCCAGTACTTC. Its translation: CASSPYSGGAGLETQYF.

The table lists this clonotype with a few counts. The chain is built from TRBV3-1 and TRBJ2-3; D is unresolved. Trimming shortened V by 2 bases and J by 1 base, and 10 bases separated the two germline ends. The CDR3 has 15 residues. The germline CDR1 and CDR2 sequences are LGHDT and YNNKEL (reference sequence). The DNA of the CDR3 is TGTGCCAGCAGCCAAAGGCGGATCGGCACAGATACGCAGTATTTT. Residues: CASSQRRIGTDTQYF.

The rearrangement links TRBV7-2 to TRBJ2-5, with 8 positions matching TRBD2. Germline-derived CDR1 and CDR2 are SGHTA and FQGNSA. Unmatched junction bases numbered 17, after V lost 1 base and J lost 7 bases. This CDR3 has 18 amino acids. The CDR3 sequence: CASSLDGGGFGGSGTQYF. Written as DNA, the CDR3 is TGTGCCAGCAGCTTAGATGGCGGGGGGTTCGGCGGGTCGGGGACCCAGTACTTC.

This clonotype has just a few counts. The chain has TRBV6-1 and TRBJ1-6; D perhaps matches TRBD1 (6 bases). Trimming shortened V by 7 bases and J by 9 bases, and 16 bases separated the two germline ends. Germline loops: CDR1 MNHNS, CDR2 SASEGT. The CDR3 covers 14 residues. The CDR3, as DNA: TGTGCCAGCAAACTCAGGGGCGGTAGTTCACCCCTCCACTTT. Translation gives CASKLRGGSSPLHF.

This clonotype was picked up a small number of times. The gene calls are TRBV6-6 and TRBJ2-4, with 8 positions matching TRBD1. Trimming removed 10 bases from V and 7 bases from J; junction bases left unmatched: 9. The length of the CDR3 is 13 residues. The germline V gene encodes CDR1 MNHNY and CDR2 SVGAGI (reference sequence). In nucleotides, the CDR3 is TGTGCCAACAACGGGACAGGAAAGAACATTCAGTACTTC. Translation gives CANNGTGKNIQYF.

The gene calls are TRBV7-9 and TRBJ2-1; TRBD2 is a possible D gene (6 bases). The J call is uncertain, as TRBJ2-7 better fits the DNA end. CDR1 and CDR2 from the germline V gene are SEHNR and FQNEAQ (reference sequence). This CDR3 is built from 16 residues. The CDR3: CASSLALGGAYNEQYF. The CDR3, as DNA: TGTGCCAGCAGCTTAGCTCTTGGCGGGGCCTACAATGAGCAGTACTTC.

This clonotype was seen a handful of times. The rearrangement uses TRBV12-3 or TRBV12-4 and TRBJ1-2, with D unresolved. Trimming took 3 bases from V and 4 from J, leaving 15 bases between them. The CDR3 covers 15 residues. CDR3 coding DNA: TGTGCCAGCAGTTTTGGGGTGACAAGCTTCTATGGCTACACCTTC. This sequence encodes CASSFGVTSFYGYTF.

V is TRBV20-1 and J is TRBJ2-3; TRBD2 matches 9 bases. The germline V gene has CDR1 DFQATT and CDR2 SNEGSKA (reference sequence). Germline trimming cut 0 bases from V and 0 bases from J; bases unmatched to any gene: 10. This CDR3 comprises 18 residues. The CDR3 sequence: CSARDRRASGVSTDTQYF. DNA for the CDR3: TGCAGTGCTAGAGATCGGAGGGCTAGCGGGGTTAGCACAGATACGCAGTATTTT.

The rearrangement uses TRBV6-1 and TRBJ2-3, with D possibly being TRBD2 (6 bases). V dropped 2 bases and J dropped 2 bases, with 11 bases sitting between them. CDR1 and CDR2 (germline): MNHNS, SASEGT. The CDR3 sequence is 15 residues long. The CDR3 DNA is TGTGCCAGCAGTGAATGGGGGGAGGACACAGATACGCAGTATTTT. This sequence encodes CASSEWGEDTDTQYF.

This rearrangement joins TRBV5-1 to TRBJ1-1, with D possibly being TRBD1 (6 bases). The V gene's germline CDR1 is SGHRS and CDR2 YFSETQ. The V gene lost 0 bases and the J gene lost 0 bases, with 12 bases spanning the gap. The CDR3 runs 16 residues. CDR3 loop: CASSLGAGAMNTEAFF. The CDR3 DNA is TGCGCCAGCAGCTTGGGTGCAGGGGCGATGAACACTGAAGCTTTCTTT.